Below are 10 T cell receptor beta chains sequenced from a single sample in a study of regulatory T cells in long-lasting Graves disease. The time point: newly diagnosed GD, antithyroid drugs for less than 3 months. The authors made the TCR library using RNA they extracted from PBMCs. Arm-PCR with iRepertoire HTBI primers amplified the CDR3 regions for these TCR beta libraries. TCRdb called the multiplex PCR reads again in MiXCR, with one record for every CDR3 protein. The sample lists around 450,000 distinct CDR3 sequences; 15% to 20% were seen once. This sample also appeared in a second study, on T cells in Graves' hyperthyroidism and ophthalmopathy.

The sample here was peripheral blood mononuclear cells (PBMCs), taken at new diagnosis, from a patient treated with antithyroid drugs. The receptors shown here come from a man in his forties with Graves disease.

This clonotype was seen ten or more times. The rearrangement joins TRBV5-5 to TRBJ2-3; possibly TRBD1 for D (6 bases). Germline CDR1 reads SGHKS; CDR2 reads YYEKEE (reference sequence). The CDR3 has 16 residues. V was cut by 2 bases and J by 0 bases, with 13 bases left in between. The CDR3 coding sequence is TGTGCCAGCAGCTTTCGGGACACCCCTAGCACAGATACGCAGTATTTT. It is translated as CASSFRDTPSTDTQYF.

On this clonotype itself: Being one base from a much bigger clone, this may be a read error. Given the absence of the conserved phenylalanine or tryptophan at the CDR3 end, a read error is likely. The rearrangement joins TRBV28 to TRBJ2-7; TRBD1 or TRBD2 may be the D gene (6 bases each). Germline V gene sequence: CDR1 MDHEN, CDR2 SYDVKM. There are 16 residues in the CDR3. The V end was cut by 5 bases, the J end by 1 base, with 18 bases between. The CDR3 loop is CASSTRGDPHSYEQYS. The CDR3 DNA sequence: TGTGCCAGCAGTACTAGGGGGGACCCTCATTCCTACGAGCAGTACTCC.

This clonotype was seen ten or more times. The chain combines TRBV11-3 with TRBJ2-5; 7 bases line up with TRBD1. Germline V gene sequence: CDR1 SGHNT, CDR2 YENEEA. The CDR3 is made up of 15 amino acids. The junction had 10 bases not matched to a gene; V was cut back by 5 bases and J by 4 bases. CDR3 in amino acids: CASSPIHRDRETQYF. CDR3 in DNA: TGTGCCAGCAGCCCCATACACCGGGACAGAGAGACCCAGTACTTC.

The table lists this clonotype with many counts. DNA for the CDR3: TGTGCCAGCAGGGGACAGGGCAATCAGCCCCAGCATTTT. It encodes CASRGQGNQPQHF. The J gene is TRBJ1-5, the V gene TRBV2; 8 bases match TRBD1. This CDR3 has 13 residues. Germline-derived CDR1 and CDR2 are SNHLY and FYNNEI. V shed 6 bases, J shed 2 bases, and the junction held 0 bases outside the gene matches.

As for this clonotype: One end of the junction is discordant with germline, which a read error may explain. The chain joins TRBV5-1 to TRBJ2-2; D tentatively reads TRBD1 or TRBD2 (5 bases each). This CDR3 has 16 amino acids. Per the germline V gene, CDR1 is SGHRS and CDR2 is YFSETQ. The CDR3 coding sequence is TGTGCCAGCAGCTGGGGGTTGGCTGCGAACACCGGGGAGCTGTTTTTT. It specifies CASSWGLAANTGELFF. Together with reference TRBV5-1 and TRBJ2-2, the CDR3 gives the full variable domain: KAGVTQTPRYLIKTRGQQVTLSCSPISGHRSVSWYQQTPGQGLQFLFEYFSETQRNKGNFPGRFSGRQFSNSRSEMNVSTLELGDSALYLCASSWGLAANTGELFFGEGSRLTVL.

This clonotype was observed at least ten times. CDR3 coding DNA: TGCGCCAGCAGAGATACAGGGGTATCCTACGAGCAGTACTTC. Translation: CASRDTGVSYEQYF. This chain connects TRBV10-2 to TRBJ2-7, with 7 bases that match TRBD1. CDR1 is WSHSY and CDR2 is SAAADI in the germline V gene. The CDR3 runs to 14 residues. The V segment lost 6 bases and the J segment 1 base; nucleotides outside the gene matches: 6.

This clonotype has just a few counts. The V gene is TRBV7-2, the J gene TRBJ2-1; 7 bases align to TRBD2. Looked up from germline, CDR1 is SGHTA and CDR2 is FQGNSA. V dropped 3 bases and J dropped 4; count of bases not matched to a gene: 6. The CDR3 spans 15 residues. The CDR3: CASSFREALYNEQFF. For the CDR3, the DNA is TGTGCCAGCAGCTTCCGGGAGGCACTTTACAATGAGCAGTTCTTC. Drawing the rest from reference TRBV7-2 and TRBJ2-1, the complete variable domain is GAGVSQSPSNKVTEKGKDVELRCDPISGHTALYWYRQSLGQGLEFLIYFQGNSAPDKSGLPSDRFSAERTGGSVSTLTIQRTQQEDSAVYLCASSFREALYNEQFFGPGTRLTVL.

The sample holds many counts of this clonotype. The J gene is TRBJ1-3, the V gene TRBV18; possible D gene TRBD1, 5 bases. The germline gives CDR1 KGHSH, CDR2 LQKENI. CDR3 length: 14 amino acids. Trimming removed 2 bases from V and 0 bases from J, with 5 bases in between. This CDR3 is CASSPGGSGNTIYF. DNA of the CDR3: TGTGCCAGCTCACCAGGGGGCTCTGGAAACACCATATATTTT.

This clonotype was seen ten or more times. CDR3 sequence: CASSPQAGWDTGELFF. As DNA, the CDR3 is TGTGCCAGCTCACCACAAGCAGGGTGGGACACCGGGGAGCTGTTTTTT. The V gene is TRBV18, the J gene TRBJ2-2; TRBD1 is a possible D gene (5 bases). Per germline, CDR1 KGHSH and CDR2 LQKENI. This CDR3 is 16 amino acids long. Trimming took 1 base from V and 3 from J, leaving 12 bases between them.

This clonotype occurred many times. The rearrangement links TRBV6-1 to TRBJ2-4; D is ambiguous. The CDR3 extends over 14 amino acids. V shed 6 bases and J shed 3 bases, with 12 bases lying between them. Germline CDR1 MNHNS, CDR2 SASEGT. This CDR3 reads CASRPPGNKNIQYF. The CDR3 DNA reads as TGTGCCAGCAGGCCGCCAGGAAACAAAAACATTCAGTACTTC.